This T cell receptor (beta chain) emerged from a study of cytomegalovirus exposure and HLA in healthy donors. Amplification used 60 Vbeta primers and 13 Jbeta primers. Only in-frame clones appear in the TCRdb table, and some are missing; sequencing was by immunoSEQ multiplex PCR. The sample consists of 100,000 to 150,000 clones, about 15% of them appearing once. Per the germline V gene, CDR1 is LGHNA and CDR2 is YSLEER. The CDR3 is made up of 14 amino acids. The ends were cut back, 2 bases at V and 2 bases at J, with 9 bases in the middle. This clone was observed a handful of times. What it recognizes is unknown. Findings of the study overall: Later analysis suggested most CMV-associated TCR beta chains were HLA-restricted.

Sequencing used PBMCs. The TCR comes from a female donor in good health and CMV-seropositive. The genes are TRBV4-3 and TRBJ1-2; D may be TRBD1 (6 bases). The CDR3 nucleotides read TGCGCCAGCAGCCAAAAGGACAGAAACTATGGCTACACCTTC. Translated, it gives CASSQKDRNYGYTF.